This T cell receptor beta chain was sequenced during a study of T-cell reconstitution after alpha-beta-depleted transplantation in children. The study's findings and limits: Newly produced T cells mostly provided counts and TCRbeta diversity after one year, as hyperexpanded clones declined. About two months after transplant, alpha-beta T cells reportedly came from several hundred expanded graft clones. Where some patients showed high TCRbeta diversity at day 60, it came from recipient T cells and thymic progenitors that had survived.

As concerns this clonotype: Its antigen is unidentified.

As it was prepared, the TCRbeta library received unique molecular identifiers. TCRdb re-called the PCR reads through MiXCR, storing one row per CDR3 protein. The data hold over 150,000 distinct CDR3 sequences, with approximately 7% observed a single time. Germline lookup yields CDR1 MNHNY and CDR2 SVGAGI (reference sequence). The CDR3 loop spans 14 amino acids. V lost 7 bases, J lost 3 bases, and 15 bases lay in between. This chain joins TRBV6-6 and TRBJ1-1; D gene unclear. The sequenced sample was PBMCs, obtained before TCRalphabeta/CD19-depleted stem cell transplant. This TCR was recovered from a boy aged 2-9 years with acute lymphoblastic leukemia, due to receive a stem cell transplant. CDR3 in amino acids: CASTSKGWDTEAFF. The CDR3 bases are TGTGCCAGCACCTCGAAGGGATGGGACACTGAAGCTTTCTTT.